This T cell receptor beta chain was captured by sequencing in a study of blood T cell repertoires in COVID-19. Study summary: From the United States, Italy and Spain came samples of acute and convalescent COVID-19. PBMCs, B-cell-depleted T cells, or T cells provided the cDNA or gDNA that made up the material.

This clone came up a few times. How the authors handled the data: Nucleated cell counts were estimated from reference gene primer amplification. Assay: immunoSEQ multiplex PCR; the TCRdb copy retains only in-frame clones and omits some. D and trimming come from the DNA, and the V and J calls and clone size come from that table. The table lists 20,000 to 30,000 clones, almost 90% of them singletons. Germline V gene data show CDR1 as SGHVS and CDR2 as FQNEAQ. The CDR3 runs to 14 residues. The V gene end was trimmed by 5 bases and the J gene end by 4 bases; junction bases not matched to a gene: 5. Material for sequencing was peripheral blood. V and J are TRBV7-8 and TRBJ1-5; TRBD1 agrees at 7 bases. The sequence was collected from a man aged 70-80 years with acute or convalescent COVID-19. CDR3 loop: CASSQDRINQPQHF. In DNA, the CDR3 is TGTGCCAGCAGCCAGGACAGGATAAATCAGCCCCAGCATTTT.